This T cell receptor beta chain is drawn from a study of blood T cells in healthy people across ages. Broader study findings: Per million T cells, TCR beta diversity dropped about linearly as age rose.

A sample-barcoded 5' primer and a J-beta primer mix were used in a second PCR of roughly 7 to 12 cycles. A 12-random-nucleotide template-switch adaptor tagged each cDNA molecule. TCRdb re-called the 5' RACE reads through MiXCR, storing one row per CDR3 protein. Seen here are hundreds of thousands of distinct CDR3 sequences, around 32% observed once, and the top ten hold roughly 14%. Germline loops: CDR1 SGHTA, CDR2 FQGNSA. The CDR3 is 14 amino acids. Trimming left V 5 bases short and J 1 base short, with 11 bases between. The authors extracted at least 6 micrograms of total RNA per sample. On this clonotype: The antigen remains undetermined.

The clonotype comes from a woman of 80 years or more in good health. Sequenced input: blood. This chain links TRBV7-2 with TRBJ1-1; unclear D gene. The CDR3 loop reads CASSGWTANTEAFF. The CDR3 DNA reads TGTGCCAGCAGCGGATGGACGGCGAACACTGAAGCTTTCTTT.